This TCR beta chain derives from a study of blood T cell repertoires in COVID-19. In the original analysis: Counts of nucleated cells, estimated from reference gene primer amplification, were obtained. Repertoires were generated with immunoSEQ multiplex PCR, while TCRdb's copy carries only in-frame clones and drops some. D and trimming were read from the DNA, whereas the V and J calls and clone size are those reported in that table. This sample has a few hundred thousand clones, with 75% to 90% found just once. Germline lookup yields CDR1 SGHTA and CDR2 FQGTGA. V lost 4 bases to trimming and J lost 0 bases, with 11 bases between them. The CDR3 is 15 amino acids.

The receptor's source is a woman younger than 35 with acute or convalescent COVID-19. Source material: peripheral blood. The chain couples TRBV7-3 to TRBJ2-3, with D possibly TRBD2 on 6 matching bases. CDR3 amino acids: CASSSSSASTDTQYF. The DNA for the CDR3 is TGTGCCAGCAGCTCCTCTAGCGCCAGCACAGATACGCAGTATTTT.